These 15 T cell receptor beta chains were sequenced from one sample in a study of shared clonotypes between healthy human individuals (dated by TCRdb to about 2020). Library generation was performed with the immunoSEQ multiplex PCR assay. The source is immuneACCESS, and TCRdb retained only in-frame sequences with V and J called. Part of the clones is not carried over; for the studies checked, unresolved V genes explain less than half of this, and the remainder is unexplained. In this sample the table shows around 720,000 clones, around 73% of which occur a single time. Around 1.7% of the sample rests with the top ten. The sequenced sample consisted of memory CD4+ T cells sorted from blood. The cell subset or site label of this sample denotes: CD45RA-negative fraction. The source of these receptors is a woman aged 30 to 39 in good health.

V gene TRBV7-9 combines with J gene TRBJ2-3; 11 bases are a match to TRBD2. The trim removed 5 bases at V and 1 base at J, leaving 5 bases unmatched. CDR1 and CDR2 (germline): SEHNR, FQNEAQ (reference sequence). The CDR3 consists of 16 residues. CDR3 DNA: TGTGCCAGCAGCGAAATAGCGGGAGGGGGCACAGATACGCAGTATTTT. Translated: CASSEIAGGGTDTQYF.

J is TRBJ1-2 and V is TRBV27; D remains ambiguous. In germline, CDR1 is MNHEY, CDR2 SMNVEV (reference sequence). The length of the CDR3 is 13 residues. V dropped 5 bases and J dropped 8 bases, with 15 bases sitting between them. The CDR3 coding sequence is TGTGCCAGCAGTCAGATTATGGGCAGGGGCTACACCTTC. This encodes CASSQIMGRGYTF.

V and J are TRBV5-6 and TRBJ1-3; a weak D match, TRBD1 (5 bases). CDR1 and CDR2 from the germline V gene are SGHDT and YYEEEE. V lost 5 bases and J lost 2, with 17 bases in between. This CDR3 contains 16 residues. The CDR3 is CASRLSGRGAGNTIYF. In nucleotides, the CDR3 is TGTGCCAGCAGGCTCTCAGGACGGGGGGCTGGAAACACCATATATTTT.

Comments on this clone: It is likely a read error, because the conserved phenylalanine at the end of the CDR3 is missing. No DNA is shown, since the ends of the CDR3 on it are uncertain; the CDR3 is the one TCRdb lists. This chain uses TRBV7-9 with TRBJ2-7; the tabulated D call, TRBD2, remains unverified against the DNA. Both ends counted, the CDR3 spans 13 residues. Germline V CDR1 and CDR2: SEHNR, FQNEAQ (reference sequence). CDR3 protein: CASSTEGDGRVVS.

The gene calls are TRBV27 and TRBJ1-1, with a possible D match to TRBD1 (6 bases). The CDR3 totals 13 residues. Trimming shortened V by 0 bases and J by 6 bases, and 8 bases separated the two germline ends. CDR1 is MNHEY, CDR2 SMNVEV, per germline (reference sequence). CDR3 protein: CASSLSGGAEAFF. The CDR3 coding sequence is TGTGCCAGCAGTTTATCAGGGGGGGCTGAAGCTTTCTTT.

This clone was observed a few times. J is TRBJ1-1 and V is TRBV29-1, with D hard to call. CDR1 is SQVTM and CDR2 is ANQGSEA in the germline V gene. The V end was cut by 1 base, the J end by 0 bases, with 3 bases between. The CDR3 length is 12 residues. CDR3 sequence reads: CSVEAVNTEAFF. In DNA, the CDR3 is TGCAGCGTTGAAGCGGTGAACACTGAAGCTTTCTTT.

V is TRBV11-2 and J is TRBJ2-7, with D perhaps being TRBD1 or TRBD2 (5 bases each). This CDR3 comprises 14 residues. CDR1 SGHAT and CDR2 FQNNGV come from the germline V gene. V was clipped by 5 bases and J by 4 bases, with 15 bases between them. The CDR3 DNA is TGTGCCAGCAGCCGGGTTGGGGGAGAATACGAGCAGTACTTC. Its translation is CASSRVGGEYEQYF. The full variable domain, rest sourced from reference TRBV11-2 and TRBJ2-7, is EAGVAQSPRYKIIEKRQSVAFWCNPISGHATLYWYQQILGQGPKLLIQFQNNGVVDDSQLPKDRFSAERLKGVDSTLKIQPAKLEDSAVYLCASSRVGGEYEQYFGPGTRLTVT.

The chain uses TRBV6-5 and TRBJ1-2; D not resolved. CDR1 MNHEY and CDR2 SVGAGI come from the germline V gene. Trimming took 5 bases from V and 8 from J, leaving 9 bases between them. This CDR3 is built from 11 residues. The CDR3 sequence is CASSEFWGYTF. The DNA of the CDR3 is TGTGCCAGCAGTGAATTTTGGGGCTACACCTTC.

Comment on this clone: The sample contains more than one DNA sequence encoding this CDR3. The chain joins TRBV28 to TRBJ2-5, with TRBD1 identical over 8 bases. V gave up 5 bases and J gave up 5 bases; unmatched junction bases: 4. CDR1 and CDR2 (germline): MDHEN, SYDVKM. CDR3 size: 13 residues. This CDR3 is CASSPGGLETQYF. The CDR3 DNA reads as TGTGCCAGCAGTCCAGGGGGCCTGGAGACCCAGTACTTC.

V is TRBV7-9 and J is TRBJ2-3; 16 nucleotides line up with TRBD2. The CDR3 has 17 amino acids. Germline V gene sequence: CDR1 SEHNR, CDR2 FQNEAQ (reference sequence). With V trimmed by 4 bases and J by 3 bases, 4 bases remained unmatched. The CDR3 DNA is TGTGCCAGCAGCTCGGGACTAGCGGGAGGGCCGACAGATACGCAGTATTTT. It codes for CASSSGLAGGPTDTQYF.

The chain links TRBV27 to TRBJ2-3; D perhaps matches TRBD2 (5 bases). From germline, CDR1 is MNHEY and CDR2 SMNVEV (reference sequence). The CDR3 runs 14 residues. V was cut by 2 bases and J by 1 base, with 7 bases left in between. In DNA, the CDR3 is TGTGCCAGCAGTTTAAGGCGGGGCACAGATACGCAGTATTTT. It encodes CASSLRRGTDTQYF.

The rearrangement links TRBV28 to TRBJ1-3, with 7 bases aligning to TRBD1. The V gene's germline CDR1 is MDHEN and CDR2 SYDVKM. The CDR3 has 15 residues. With V trimmed by 6 bases and J by 9 bases, 14 bases remained unmatched. The CDR3: CASSIRRTGGGTIYF. CDR3 bases: TGTGCCAGCAGCATCCGACGGACAGGCGGCGGCACCATATATTTT.

This clone was observed a few times. J is TRBJ1-1 and V is TRBV30; maybe TRBD1 (5 bases). Deletions cut 0 bases from V and 3 bases from J, with 14 bases between. Germline V gene sequence: CDR1 GTSNPN, CDR2 SVGIG (reference sequence). The CDR3 consists of 15 residues. CDR3 coding DNA: TGTGCCTGGAGTGTACTCGGGGACCTGGACACTGAAGCTTTCTTT. It specifies CAWSVLGDLDTEAFF.

This clone was counted at least ten times. This chain links TRBV4-1 with TRBJ2-1, with TRBD2 identical over 7 bases. The CDR3 extends over 17 amino acids. Germline V gene sequence: CDR1 MGHRA, CDR2 YSYEKL. V lost 0 bases, J lost 7 bases, and 12 bases stayed unmatched. CDR3 region: CASSQDPGLAERNEQFF. The CDR3 DNA follows: TGCGCCAGCAGCCAAGATCCAGGGCTAGCGGAGAGAAATGAGCAGTTCTTC.

The rearrangement links TRBV7-9 to TRBJ2-7; D may be TRBD1 (6 bases). CDR1 is SEHNR, CDR2 FQNEAQ, per germline (reference sequence). V shed 5 bases and J shed 0 bases, with 14 bases lying between them. The CDR3 contains 15 residues. The CDR3 coding sequence is TGTGCCAGCAGCCAGGACAGCAGGAGCTCCTACGAGCAGTACTTC. As protein: CASSQDSRSSYEQYF.